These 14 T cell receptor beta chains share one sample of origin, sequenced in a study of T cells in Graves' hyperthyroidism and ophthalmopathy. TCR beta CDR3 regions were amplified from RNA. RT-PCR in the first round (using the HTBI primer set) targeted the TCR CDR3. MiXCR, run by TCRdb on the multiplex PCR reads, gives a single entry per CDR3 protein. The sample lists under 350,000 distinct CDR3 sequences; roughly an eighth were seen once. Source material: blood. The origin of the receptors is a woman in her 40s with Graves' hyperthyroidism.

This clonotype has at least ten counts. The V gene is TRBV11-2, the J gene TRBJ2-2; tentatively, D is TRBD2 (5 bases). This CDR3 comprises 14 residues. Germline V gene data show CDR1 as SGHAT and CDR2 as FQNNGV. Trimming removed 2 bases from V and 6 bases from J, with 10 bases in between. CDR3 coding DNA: TGTGCCAGCAGCTTAAGCCAAGCGGCCGGGGAGCTGTTTTTT. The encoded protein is CASSLSQAAGELFF.

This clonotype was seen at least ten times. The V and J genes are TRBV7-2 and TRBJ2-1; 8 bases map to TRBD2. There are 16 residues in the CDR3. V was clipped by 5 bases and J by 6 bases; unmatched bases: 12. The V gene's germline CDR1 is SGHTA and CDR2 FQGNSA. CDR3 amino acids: CASSTRTRAGVNEQFF. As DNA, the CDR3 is TGTGCCAGCAGCACCCGGACTAGAGCGGGGGTCAATGAGCAGTTCTTC. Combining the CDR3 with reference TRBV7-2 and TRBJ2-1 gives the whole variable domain GAGVSQSPSNKVTEKGKDVELRCDPISGHTALYWYRQSLGQGLEFLIYFQGNSAPDKSGLPSDRFSAERTGGSVSTLTIQRTQQEDSAVYLCASSTRTRAGVNEQFFGPGTRLTVL.

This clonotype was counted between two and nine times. The CDR3 sequence is CASSVKTEGYEQYF. CDR3 nucleotide sequence: TGTGCCAGCAGCGTGAAGACAGAGGGCTACGAGCAGTACTTC. The J gene is TRBJ2-7, the V gene TRBV9; the D gene could be TRBD1 or TRBD2 (5 bases each). Trimming shortened V by 2 bases and J by 3 bases, and 12 bases separated the two germline ends. The germline gives CDR1 SGDLS, CDR2 YYNGEE. The CDR3 length is 14 residues. The complete variable domain, with remaining parts taken from reference TRBV9 and TRBJ2-7, reads DSGVTQTPKHLITATGQRVTLRCSPRSGDLSVYWYQQSLDQGLQFLIQYYNGEERAKGNILERFSAQQFPDLHSELNLSSLELGDSALYFCASSVKTEGYEQYFGPGTRLTVT.

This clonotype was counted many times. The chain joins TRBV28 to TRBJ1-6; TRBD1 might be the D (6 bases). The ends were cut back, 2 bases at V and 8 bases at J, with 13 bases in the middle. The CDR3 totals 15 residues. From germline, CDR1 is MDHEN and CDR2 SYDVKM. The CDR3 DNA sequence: TGTGCCAGCAGTTTACTCACAGGGCGCGATTCACCCCTCCACTTT. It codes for CASSLLTGRDSPLHF.

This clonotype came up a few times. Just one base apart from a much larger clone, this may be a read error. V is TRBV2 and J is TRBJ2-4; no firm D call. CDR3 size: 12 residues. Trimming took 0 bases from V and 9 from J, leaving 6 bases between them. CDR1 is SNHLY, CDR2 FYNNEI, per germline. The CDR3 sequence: CASSEALGIQYF. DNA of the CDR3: TGTGCCAGCAGTGAAGCCTTAGGCATTCAGTACTTC. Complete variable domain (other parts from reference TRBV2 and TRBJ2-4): EPEVTQTPSHQVTQMGQEVILRCVPISNHLYFYWYRQILGQKVEFLVSFYNNEISEKSEIFDDQFSVERPDGSNFTLKIRSTKLEDSAMYFCASSEALGIQYFGAGTRLSVL.

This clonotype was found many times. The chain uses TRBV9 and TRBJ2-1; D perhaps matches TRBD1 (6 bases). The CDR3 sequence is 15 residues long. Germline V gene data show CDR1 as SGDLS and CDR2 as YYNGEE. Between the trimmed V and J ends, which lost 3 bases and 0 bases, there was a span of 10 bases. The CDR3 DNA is TGTGCCAGCAGCGCCCAGGGGAGCTCCTACAATGAGCAGTTCTTC. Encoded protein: CASSAQGSSYNEQFF.

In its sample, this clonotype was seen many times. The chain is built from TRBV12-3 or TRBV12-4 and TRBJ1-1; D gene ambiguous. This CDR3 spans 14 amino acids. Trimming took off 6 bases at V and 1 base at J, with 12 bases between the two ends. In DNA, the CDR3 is TGTGCCAGCAGCGGACGGAGCTGGAACACTGAAGCTTTCTTT. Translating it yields CASSGRSWNTEAFF.

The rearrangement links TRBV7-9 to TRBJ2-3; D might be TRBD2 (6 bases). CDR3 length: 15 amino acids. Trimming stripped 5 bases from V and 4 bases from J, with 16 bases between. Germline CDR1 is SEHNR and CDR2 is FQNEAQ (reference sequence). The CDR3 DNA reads TGTGCCAGCAGCGCCGGGAGCCGGAGCGCAGATACGCAGTATTTT. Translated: CASSAGSRSADTQYF. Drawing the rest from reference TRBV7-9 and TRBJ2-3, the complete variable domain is DTGVSQNPRHKITKRGQNVTFRCDPISEHNRLYWYRQTLGQGPEFLTYFQNEAQLEKSRLLSDRFSAERPKGSFSTLEIQRTEQGDSAMYLCASSAGSRSADTQYFGPGTRLTVL.

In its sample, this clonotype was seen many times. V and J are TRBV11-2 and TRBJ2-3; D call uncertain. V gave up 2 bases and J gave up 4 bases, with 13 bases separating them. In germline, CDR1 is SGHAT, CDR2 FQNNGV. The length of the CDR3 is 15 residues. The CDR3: CASSLSLVRSDTQYF. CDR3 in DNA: TGTGCCAGCAGCTTAAGCCTGGTTAGATCAGATACGCAGTATTTT.

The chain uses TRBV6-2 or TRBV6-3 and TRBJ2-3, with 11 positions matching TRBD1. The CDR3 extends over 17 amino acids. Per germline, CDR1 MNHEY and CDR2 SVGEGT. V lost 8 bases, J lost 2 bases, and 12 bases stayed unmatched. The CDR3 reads CASSAKRTGGVTDTQYF. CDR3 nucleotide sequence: TGTGCCAGCTCCGCAAAACGGACAGGGGGCGTCACAGATACGCAGTATTTT.

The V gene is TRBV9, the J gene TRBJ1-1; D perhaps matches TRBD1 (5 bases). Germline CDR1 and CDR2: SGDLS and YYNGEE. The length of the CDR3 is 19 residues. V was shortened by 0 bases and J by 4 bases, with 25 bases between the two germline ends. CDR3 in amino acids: CASSVVASGTEIHFTEAFF. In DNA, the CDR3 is TGTGCCAGCAGCGTAGTCGCCTCCGGGACGGAAATCCATTTCACTGAAGCTTTCTTT. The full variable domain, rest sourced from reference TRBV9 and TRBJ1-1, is DSGVTQTPKHLITATGQRVTLRCSPRSGDLSVYWYQQSLDQGLQFLIQYYNGEERAKGNILERFSAQQFPDLHSELNLSSLELGDSALYFCASSVVASGTEIHFTEAFFGQGTRLTVV.

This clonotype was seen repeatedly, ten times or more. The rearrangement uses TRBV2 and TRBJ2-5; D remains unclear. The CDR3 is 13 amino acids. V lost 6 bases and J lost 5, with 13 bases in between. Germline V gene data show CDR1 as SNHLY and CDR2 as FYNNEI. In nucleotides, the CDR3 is TGTGCCAGCAGCGTACGGTTCGGGGAGACCCAGTACTTC. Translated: CASSVRFGETQYF.

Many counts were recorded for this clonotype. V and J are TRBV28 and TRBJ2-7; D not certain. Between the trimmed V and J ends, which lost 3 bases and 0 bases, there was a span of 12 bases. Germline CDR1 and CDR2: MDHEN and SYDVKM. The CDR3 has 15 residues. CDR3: CASSLVARASYEQYF. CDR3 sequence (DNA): TGTGCCAGCAGTTTGGTGGCCAGAGCCTCCTACGAGCAGTACTTC.

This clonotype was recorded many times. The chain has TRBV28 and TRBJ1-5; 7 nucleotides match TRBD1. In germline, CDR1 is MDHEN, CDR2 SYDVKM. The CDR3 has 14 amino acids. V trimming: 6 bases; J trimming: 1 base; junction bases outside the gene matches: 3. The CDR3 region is CASSQGGSNQPQHF. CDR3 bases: TGTGCCAGCAGCCAGGGGGGGAGCAATCAGCCCCAGCATTTT.